Listed below are T cell receptor beta chains from one sample, sequenced in a study of CD8+CD57+ T cells in acquired aplastic anemia. One entry per CDR3 protein results from TCRdb running MiXCR on the reads. The data contain about 220,000 distinct CDR3 sequences, around half of them seen just once; the ten biggest clones take up 7% to 10%. The sequenced sample consisted of sorted CD4+, CD8+, or CD8+CD57+ T cells (not recorded which) from PBMCs. The receptors derive from a human donor with aplastic anemia. CDR3s include the opening cysteine and the closing phenylalanine or tryptophan. The D gene is left open where the match is weak. Clone size is not always given. Where it is, it says once, few, many or a class for expanded clones.

-,TRBJ1-5,TRBD1,TRBV29-1,TGCAGCGTTGTGGGGACAGGGGAATGGGGCAATCAGCCCCAGCATTTT,CSVVGTGEWGNQPQHF
many,TRBJ1-1,-,TRBV7-9,TGTGCCAGCAAACCCCGAGGGGGGAATGAAGCTTTCTTT,CASKPRGGNEAFF
many,TRBJ1-2,-,TRBV7-2,TGTGCCAGCAGCTCCGGGGGAAACTATGGCTACACCTTC,CASSSGGNYGYTF
many,TRBJ2-1,-,TRBV6-5,TGTGCCAGCAGTTACTCAAGCGAGGCACGGCAGTTCTTC,CASSYSSEARQFF
-,TRBJ1-2,-,TRBV20-1,TGCAGTGCTCGGGAGAGGGATGGCTACACCTTC,CSARERDGYTF
-,TRBJ2-7,-,TRBV3-1,TGTGCCAGCAGCCAAGGGTACTACGAGCAGTACTTC,CASSQGYYEQYF
few,TRBJ2-3,TRBD2,TRBV27,TGTGCCAGCAGACGGGGGGGCGTAACAGATACGCAGTATTTT,CASRRGGVTDTQYF
-,TRBJ2-7,-,TRBV19,TGTGCCAGTAGTATCTGGGGAAACGAGCAGCACTTC,CASSIWGNEQHF
many,TRBJ1-3,-,TRBV7-2,TGTGCCAGCAGCTTTAACTCTGGAAACACCATATATTTT,CASSFNSGNTIYF
few,TRBJ2-5,TRBD1,TRBV11-2,TGTGCCAGCAGCTTAGATCTGCCTAGGACAGGGGGCACTGAGACCCAGTACTTC,CASSLDLPRTGGTETQYF
many,TRBJ1-1,-,TRBV4-3,TGCGCCAGCAGCCACGATCGGACAGTAAACACTGAAGCTTTCTTT,CASSHDRTVNTEAFF
-,TRBJ2-7,-,TRBV2,TGTGCCCGCAGTGATGCCCTAGGGGCCGGGCAGTACTTC,CARSDALGAGQYF
-,TRBJ2-7,-,TRBV7-7,TGTGCCAGCAGCTTTGGAGGCGGTGGAGCATCTTCCGACTACGAGCAGTACTTC,CASSFGGGGASSDYEQYF
-,TRBJ1-2,TRBD1,TRBV5-1,TGCGCCAGCAGGGCCTCTTTCCAGGGGGCCGGGGGCTACACCTTC,CASRASFQGAGGYTF
-,TRBJ1-1,TRBD1,TRBV6-9,TGTGCCAGCAGGGACAGGGCGACAATGAACACTGAAGCTTCCTTT,CASRDRATMNTEASF
many,TRBJ1-1,TRBD1,TRBV7-9,TGTGCCAGCAGCTACCCCGGGACAGGGAGTAAAGCTGAAGCTTTCTTT,CASSYPGTGSKAEAFF
many,TRBJ1-5,-,TRBV7-9,TGTGCCAGCAGCGGACCCGGGACGGATAATCAGCCCCAGCATTTT,CASSGPGTDNQPQHF
many,TRBJ1-2,-,TRBV11-2,TGTGCCAGCAGCTCTCCCGGGCCCAACTATGGCTACACCTTC,CASSSPGPNYGYTF
many,TRBJ1-4,-,TRBV7-9,TGTGCCAGCAGCTTATGGACTGGAGGGGATGAAAAACTGTTTTTT,CASSLWTGGDEKLFF
-,TRBJ2-3,TRBD2,TRBV7-9,TGTGCCTGGAGTGGAGCGGGAGGGCCCTGGGGCACAGATACGCAGTATTTT,CAWSGAGGPWGTDTQYF
many,TRBJ2-2,TRBD1,TRBV6-4,TGTGCCAGCAGTGACTCCGGGACAGGGGCGGCCACCGGGGAGCTGTTTTTT,CASSDSGTGAATGELFF
many,TRBJ2-7,-,TRBV20-1,TGCAGTGCTAGAGATTACAGGGATAGCTACTTC,CSARDYRDSYF
-,TRBJ1-2,-,TRBV24-1,TGTGCCACCAGTGACCTGCGGGGCTACACCTTC,CATSDLRGYTF
-,TRBJ2-7,TRBD2,TRBV7-2,TGTGCCAGCAGCCCCCGGGCGGGAGGGCCATCGGATTACGAGCAATACTTC,CASSPRAGGPSDYEQYF
many,TRBJ1-2,-,TRBV2,TGTGCCAGCAACTCCTACACCTTC,CASNSYTF
once,TRBJ2-2,-,TRBV6-4,TGTGCCAGCAGTGCCTCGGAAGGGGAGACCGGGAAGCTGTTTTTT,CASSASEGETGKLFF
-,TRBJ1-2,TRBD1,TRBV12-3/TRBV12-4,TGTGCCAGCAGGCGAGACAGGGGTGGCTATGGCTACACCTTC,CASRRDRGGYGYTF
many,TRBJ2-5,-,TRBV19,TGTGCCAGTAGTATAGGTTCAGTAGCGGAAGAGACCCAGTACTTC,CASSIGSVAEETQYF
-,TRBJ2-1,TRBD2,TRBV28,TGTGCCAGCAGTTTGGAACTAGCGGGTGATGAGCAGTTCTTC,CASSLELAGDEQFF
-,TRBJ2-7,-,TRBV6-1,TGTGCCAGCACTCCCAACGGGGAAACCGGGGCTGGAGCCTACGAGCAGTACTTC,CASTPNGETGAGAYEQYF
-,TRBJ2-1,-,TRBV29-1,TGCCAGCTCACCTCGGTGGAGTTCTTC,CQLTSVEFF
-,TRBJ1-4,-,TRBV28,TGTGCCAGCAGTTCAGGAGGGGGTTCGGATGAAAAACTGTTTTTT,CASSSGGGSDEKLFF
-,TRBJ2-3,TRBD1,TRBV20-1,TGCAGTGCTCCTGGGGACAGGTCTACAGATACGCAGTATTTT,CSAPGDRSTDTQYF
-,TRBJ2-1,-,TRBV28,TGTGCCAGCAGTTTAGTTAGCGGAGACTCCTACAATGAGCAGTTCTTC,CASSLVSGDSYNEQFF
-,TRBJ2-2,-,TRBV6-5,TGTGCCAGCAGTCCAGCCCCTACAAACACCGGGGAGCTGTTTTTT,CASSPAPTNTGELFF
-,TRBJ1-6,-,TRBV25-1,TGTGCCAGCATGAGAACGAGCTCCTATAATTCACCCCTCCACTTT,CASMRTSSYNSPLHF
-,TRBJ1-5,-,TRBV10-2,TGCGCCAGCACCACTACAGCTAGCAATCAGCCCCAGCATTTT,CASTTTASNQPQHF
-,TRBJ2-7,-,TRBV24-1,TGTGCTACCAGTGAAGAGGGCGGCGAGCAGTACTTC,CATSEEGGEQYF
-,TRBJ2-7,-,TRBV6-5,TGTGCCAGCAGCACCCCGGGACACAAGCCCTACGAGCAGTACTTC,CASSTPGHKPYEQYF
-,TRBJ1-3,TRBD1,TRBV7-2,TGTGCCAGCAGCTCGATCGACAGGGAAAACACCATATATTTT,CASSSIDRENTIYF
many,TRBJ2-7,TRBD1,TRBV2,TGTGCCAGCAGGGGGACAGGTCCTTTCTTC,CASRGTGPFF
-,TRBJ2-3,-,TRBV27,TGTGCCAGCATAGGGAGAAGCGCAGATACGCAGTATTTT,CASIGRSADTQYF
-,TRBJ2-5,-,TRBV20-1,TGCAGTGTAGGGCAGGGGGAAAGTTGGGGGGGGACCCAGTACTTC,CSVGQGESWGGTQYF
once,TRBJ2-1,-,TRBV7-7,TGTGCTAGCAGCCCGGTGGTCGGGGGGCATGAGAATGAGCAGCTCTTC,CASSPVVGGHENEQLF
few,TRBJ1-2,TRBD1,TRBV29-1,TGCAGCGCCACTCTGACAGGGGACGGCTACACCTTC,CSATLTGDGYTF
-,TRBJ2-7,TRBD2,TRBV28,TGTGCCAGCAGTTTAGCGGGAGATGGGTACGAGCAGTACTTC,CASSLAGDGYEQYF